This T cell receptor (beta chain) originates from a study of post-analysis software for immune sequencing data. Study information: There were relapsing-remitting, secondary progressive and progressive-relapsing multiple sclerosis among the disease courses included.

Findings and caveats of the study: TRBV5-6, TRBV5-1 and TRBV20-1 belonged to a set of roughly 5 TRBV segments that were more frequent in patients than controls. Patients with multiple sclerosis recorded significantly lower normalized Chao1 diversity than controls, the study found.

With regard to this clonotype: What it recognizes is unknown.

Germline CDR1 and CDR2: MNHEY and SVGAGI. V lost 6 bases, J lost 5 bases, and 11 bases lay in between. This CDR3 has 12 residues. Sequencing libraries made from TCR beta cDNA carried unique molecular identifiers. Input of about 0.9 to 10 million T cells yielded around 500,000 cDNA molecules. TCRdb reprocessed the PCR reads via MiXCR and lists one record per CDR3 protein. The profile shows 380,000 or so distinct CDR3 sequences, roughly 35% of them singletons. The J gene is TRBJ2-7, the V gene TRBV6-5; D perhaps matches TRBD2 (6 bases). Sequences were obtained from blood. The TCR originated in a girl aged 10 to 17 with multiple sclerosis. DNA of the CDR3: TGTGCCAGCAGCGGGGGAACCAACGAGCAGTACTTC. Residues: CASSGGTNEQYF.